These 2 T cell receptor beta chains share one sample of origin, sequenced in a study of T cells in Graves' hyperthyroidism and ophthalmopathy. Regions amplified from RNA transcripts were the TCR beta CDR3 regions. Primed by the HTBI set, a first-round RT-PCR was run on the TCR CDR3. One entry per CDR3 protein results from TCRdb running MiXCR on the multiplex PCR reads. The data hold fewer than 850,000 distinct CDR3 sequences, with 17% observed a single time. Sequencing was carried out using blood. The receptors originated from a man aged 50 or older with Graves' hyperthyroidism.

The chain links TRBV9 to TRBJ2-2, with a tentative D call TRBD1 (6 bases). Germline assignment: CDR1 SGDLS and CDR2 YYNGEE. V gave up 0 bases and J gave up 6 bases, with 15 bases separating them. CDR3 length: 16 residues. The CDR3 DNA reads TGTGCCAGCAGCGTAGCTATGGGACAAGGAGCCGGGGAGCTGTTTTTT. Its protein product is CASSVAMGQGAGELFF.

Many counts were recorded for this clonotype. This chain links TRBV7-2 with TRBJ1-4, with D hard to call. Deletions cut 2 bases from V and 4 bases from J, with 11 bases between. This CDR3 spans 15 amino acids. Germline CDR1 is SGHTA and CDR2 is FQGNSA. CDR3 sequence: CASSLQAADNEKLFF. The CDR3 DNA follows: TGTGCCAGCAGCTTACAAGCAGCAGATAATGAAAAACTGTTTTTT.